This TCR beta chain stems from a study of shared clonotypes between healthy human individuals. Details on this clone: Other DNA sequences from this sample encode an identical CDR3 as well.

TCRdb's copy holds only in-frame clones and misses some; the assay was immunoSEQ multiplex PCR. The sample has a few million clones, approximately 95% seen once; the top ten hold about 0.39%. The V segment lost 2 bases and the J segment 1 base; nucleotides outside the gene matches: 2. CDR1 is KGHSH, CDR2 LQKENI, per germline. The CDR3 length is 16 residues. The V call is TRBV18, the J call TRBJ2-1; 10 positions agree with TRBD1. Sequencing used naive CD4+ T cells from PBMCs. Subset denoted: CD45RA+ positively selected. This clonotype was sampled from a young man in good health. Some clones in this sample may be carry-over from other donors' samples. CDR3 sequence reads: CASSPGTGVSYNEQFF. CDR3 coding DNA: TGTGCCAGCTCACCAGGGACAGGGGTGTCCTACAATGAGCAGTTCTTC.